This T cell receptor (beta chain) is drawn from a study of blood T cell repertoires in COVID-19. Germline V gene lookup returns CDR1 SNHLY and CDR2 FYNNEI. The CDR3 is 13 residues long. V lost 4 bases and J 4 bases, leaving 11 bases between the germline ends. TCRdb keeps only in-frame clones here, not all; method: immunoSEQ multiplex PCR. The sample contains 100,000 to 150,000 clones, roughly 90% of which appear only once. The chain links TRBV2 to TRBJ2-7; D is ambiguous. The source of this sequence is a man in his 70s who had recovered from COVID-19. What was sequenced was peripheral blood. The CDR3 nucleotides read TGTGCCAGCAGTGTTCTAGAGGCATACGAGCAGTACTTC. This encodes CASSVLEAYEQYF.